This TCR beta chain was recorded in a study of cytomegalovirus exposure and HLA in healthy donors. Study-wide findings and caveats: Cytomegalovirus-associated TCR beta chains were listed, numbering over 150.

On this clone: The antigen is not known.

The CDR3 has 15 residues. The V gene lost 3 bases and the J gene lost 2 bases, with 13 bases spanning the gap. In germline, CDR1 is ENHRY, CDR2 SYGVKD. Primers for the PCR totalled 60 Vbeta and 13 Jbeta. Clones were sequenced by immunoSEQ multiplex PCR, and TCRdb holds only the in-frame ones, with some missing. The data contain roughly 140,000 clones, 65% to 85% of them singletons. Sequences were obtained from PBMCs. The source is a male donor in good health and CMV-seronegative. V and J are TRBV10-3 and TRBJ2-5, with a weak D call TRBD2 (6 bases). The CDR3 reads CAISDPGGGQETQYF. The CDR3 nucleotides are TGTGCCATCAGTGACCCCGGAGGAGGGCAAGAGACCCAGTACTTC.